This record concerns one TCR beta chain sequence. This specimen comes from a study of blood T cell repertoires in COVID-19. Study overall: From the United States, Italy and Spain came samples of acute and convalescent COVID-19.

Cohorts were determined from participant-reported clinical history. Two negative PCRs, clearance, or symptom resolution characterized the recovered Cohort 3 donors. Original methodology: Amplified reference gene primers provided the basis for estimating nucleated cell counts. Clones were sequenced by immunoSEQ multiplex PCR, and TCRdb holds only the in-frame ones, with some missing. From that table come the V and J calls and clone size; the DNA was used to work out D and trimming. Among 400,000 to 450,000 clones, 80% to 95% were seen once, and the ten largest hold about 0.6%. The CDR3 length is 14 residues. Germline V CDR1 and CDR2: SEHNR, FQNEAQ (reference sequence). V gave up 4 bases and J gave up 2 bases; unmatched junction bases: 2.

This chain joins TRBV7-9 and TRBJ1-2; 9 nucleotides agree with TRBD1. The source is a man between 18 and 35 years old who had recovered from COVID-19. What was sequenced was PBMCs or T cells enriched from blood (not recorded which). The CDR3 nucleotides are TGTGCCAGCAGCTCCGGACAGGGGAACTATGGCTACACCTTC. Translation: CASSSGQGNYGYTF.